This is a list of T cell receptor beta chains from one sample in a study of OX40 agonist ivuxolimab in advanced cancers. The method was immunoSEQ multiplex PCR; TCRdb's version includes in-frame clones alone and lacks a portion of them. The table records about 60,000 clones, 85% to 90% of them present only once. The input for sequencing was CD4+ or CD8+ T cells sorted from blood, taken in a trial of the OX40 agonist ivuxolimab. The origin of the receptors is an adult with an advanced solid tumor such as melanoma, head and neck, liver or kidney cancer. The CDR3 runs from the conserved cysteine through the conserved F or W. The order of the fields is D gene, V gene, J gene, CDR3 protein, CDR3 DNA. A D gene is named only where the DNA matches it firmly.

>NA|TRBV19|TRBJ2-7
CASSPGPQYEQYF
TGTGCCAGTAGTCCGGGACCGCAATACGAGCAGTACTTC
>TRBD2|TRBV30|TRBJ2-2
CAWKYRGGHTGELFF
TGTGCCTGGAAATACCGCGGGGGACACACCGGGGAGCTGTTTTTT
>TRBD1|TRBV19|TRBJ1-5
CASRPQGRGAFGNQPQHF
TGTGCCAGTAGACCACAGGGGCGCGGGGCCTTTGGCAATCAGCCCCAGCATTTT
>NA|TRBV12-5|TRBJ2-1
CASGSGTASSYNEQFF
TGTGCTAGTGGGTCCGGGACCGCAAGCTCCTACAATGAGCAGTTCTTC
>NA|TRBV28|TRBJ2-7
CASSWGYEQYF
TGTGCCAGCAGTTGGGGTTACGAGCAGTACTTC
>TRBD2|TRBV5-1|TRBJ2-2
CASSFRTSGGIGAGELFF
TGCGCCAGCAGCTTCAGGACTAGCGGGGGGATAGGGGCCGGGGAGCTGTTTTTT
>NA|TRBV10-3|TRBJ2-1
CAISASLGGDLNEQFF
TGTGCCATCAGTGCGTCTCTCGGGGGCGATCTAAATGAGCAGTTCTTC
>TRBD1|TRBV28|TRBJ2-7
CASSFTDRGREQYF
TGTGCCAGCAGTTTCACAGACAGGGGGCGAGAGCAGTACTTC
>NA|TRBV6-6|TRBJ1-1
CASRLTSPSVTEAFF
TGTGCCAGCAGACTGACATCCCCTTCGGTGACTGAAGCTTTCTTT
>TRBD1|TRBV29-1|TRBJ2-1
CSVAGTVTNNEQFF
TGCAGCGTCGCCGGGACAGTCACTAACAATGAGCAGTTCTTC
>TRBD1|TRBV30|TRBJ1-1
CALDRDTEAFF
TGTGCCCTAGACAGGGACACTGAAGCTTTCTTT
>NA|TRBV6-6|TRBJ1-6
CASSYSQAGNSPLHF
TGTGCCAGCAGTTACTCACAGGCCGGTAATTCACCCCTCCACTTT
>NA|TRBV4-2|TRBJ1-3
CASSVAGGTSGNTIYF
TGTGCCAGCAGCGTGGCGGGGGGCACCTCTGGAAACACCATATATTTT